The present TCR beta chain was sequenced within a study of OX40 agonist ivuxolimab in advanced cancers. Whole-study results and caveats: Within 6 weeks, CD4+ and CD8+ blood T cells expanded clonally at 0.1 to 3.0 mg/kg.

Notes on this clone: As yet, its antigen is unknown.

Data came from immunoSEQ multiplex PCR; TCRdb stores just in-frame clones and leaves some out. The sample carries some 59,000 clones, roughly 87% recorded once. The clonotype originates from an adult with an advanced solid tumor such as melanoma, head and neck, liver or kidney cancer. The sequencing here drew on CD4+ or CD8+ T cells sorted from blood, taken in a trial of the OX40 agonist ivuxolimab.

CDR3 in DNA: TGTGCCAGCAGCTTGGTAACGGTAGAAAAACTGTTTTTT. Protein product: CASSLVTVEKLFF. The rearrangement uses TRBV5-6 and TRBJ1-4; the D is unclear. V dropped 0 bases and J dropped 8 bases, with 8 bases sitting between them. Germline V gene data show CDR1 as SGHDT and CDR2 as YYEEEE. CDR3 size: 13 residues.